What follows are 19 T cell receptor beta chains derived from one specimen sequenced in a study of Graves' ophthalmopathy and Graves' hyperthyroidism. RNA transcripts served as template for amplifying TCR beta CDR3 sequences. Following a first-round RT-PCR that used HTBI primers, a second-round multiplex PCR was carried out. TCRdb re-derived calls from the multiplex PCR reads in MiXCR, one entry per CDR3 protein. The sample lists under 250,000 distinct CDR3 sequences, less than 30% seen once, with about 8.2% in the top ten. Specimen: peripheral blood. Receptor source: a man aged 45 to 65 with Graves' ophthalmopathy.

This clonotype was seen many times. The gene calls are TRBV18 and TRBJ2-2, with a weak D call TRBD2 (6 bases). V was clipped by 3 bases and J by 6 bases, with 11 bases between them. The CDR3 totals 14 residues. Germline CDR1 KGHSH, CDR2 LQKENI. CDR3 nucleotides: TGTGCCAGCTCACCGTTGTCGGGGGCCGGGGAGCTGTTTTTT. Encoded protein: CASSPLSGAGELFF. Full variable domain (missing parts from reference TRBV18 and TRBJ2-2): NAGVMQNPRHLVRRRGQEARLRCSPMKGHSHVYWYRQLPEEGLKFMVYLQKENIIDESGMPKERFSAEFPKEGPSILRIQQVVRGDSAAYFCASSPLSGAGELFFGEGSRLTVL.

In this sample, this clonotype turned up many times. The V gene is TRBV6-2 or TRBV6-3, the J gene TRBJ2-7, with TRBD2 matching 7 bases. CDR3 length: 17 residues. The V segment lost 0 bases and the J segment 4 bases; nucleotides outside the gene matches: 12. Germline lookup yields CDR1 MNHEY and CDR2 SVGEGT. The CDR3 region is CASSYSMFGGGKYEQYF. DNA for the CDR3: TGTGCCAGCAGTTACTCGATGTTTGGCGGGGGTAAGTACGAGCAGTACTTC.

This clonotype was counted many times. The V and J genes are TRBV11-2 and TRBJ2-4, with 7 bases fitting TRBD1. The CDR3 is 13 residues long. Germline V CDR1 and CDR2: SGHAT, FQNNGV. The V and J ends lost 5 bases and 9 bases, in that order; junction bases with no gene match: 7. This CDR3 reads CASSGTGVGIQYF. In DNA form, the CDR3 reads TGTGCCAGCAGCGGTACAGGGGTAGGCATTCAGTACTTC.

This clonotype was recorded many times. V is TRBV20-1 and J is TRBJ2-5; TRBD2 agrees at 11 bases. The CDR3 has 13 residues. The germline CDR1 and CDR2 sequences are DFQATT and SNEGSKA (reference sequence). Trimming at V came to 6 bases and at J to 5 bases, leaving 5 bases not matched to a gene. CDR3 in DNA: TGCAGTGCACTAGCGGGAGTCGGGGAGACCCAGTACTTC. This gives the protein CSALAGVGETQYF.

This clonotype was recorded many times. The rearrangement links TRBV14 to TRBJ2-2, with TRBD2 identical over 9 bases. Germline trimming cut 3 bases from V and 6 bases from J; bases unmatched to any gene: 8. This CDR3 contains 16 residues. Germline CDR1 and CDR2: SGHDN and FVKESK. CDR3 protein: CASSHRGTSLSGELFF. Written as DNA, the CDR3 is TGTGCCAGCAGCCACAGGGGGACTAGCCTCTCCGGGGAGCTGTTTTTT.

This clonotype was seen many times. The chain combines TRBV19 with TRBJ2-2; no firm D call. CDR3 length: 13 residues. The germline V gene has CDR1 LNHDA and CDR2 SQIVND (reference sequence). V was shortened by 11 bases and J by 0 bases, with 10 bases between the two germline ends. The CDR3 loop is CAVLGTNTGELFF. CDR3 nucleotide sequence: TGTGCCGTGCTGGGAACGAACACCGGGGAGCTGTTTTTT.

This chain uses TRBV2 with TRBJ1-6; unclear D gene. Trimming removed 2 bases from V and 8 bases from J, with 16 bases in between. The CDR3 totals 16 residues. The V gene's germline CDR1 is SNHLY and CDR2 FYNNEI. The CDR3 is CASSESTLLGYSPLHF. CDR3 nucleotides: TGTGCCAGCAGTGAATCGACTCTCCTTGGGTATTCACCCCTCCACTTT.

By sample share, this clonotype is large. The gene calls are TRBV7-3 and TRBJ2-5; D gene uncertain. Trimming removed 2 bases from V and 4 bases from J, with 17 bases in between. The CDR3 is made up of 16 amino acids. In germline, CDR1 is SGHTA, CDR2 FQGTGA. CDR3 sequence reads: CASSLCAGWVRETQYF. The DNA of the CDR3 is TGTGCCAGCAGCTTATGTGCTGGGTGGGTACGAGAGACCCAGTACTTC.

This chain joins TRBV9 and TRBJ2-7, with 9 bases lining up with TRBD1. The CDR3 is made up of 15 amino acids. Trimming at V came to 2 bases and at J to 5 bases, leaving 8 bases not matched to a gene. In germline, CDR1 is SGDLS, CDR2 YYNGEE. The CDR3 DNA sequence: TGTGCCAGCAGCGTTGGGGACAGGGTTATGAACGAGCAGTACTTC. It encodes CASSVGDRVMNEQYF.

This clonotype has a count of ten or more. The chain has TRBV6-5 and TRBJ2-5; tentatively, D is TRBD1 or TRBD2 (6 bases each). V shed 4 bases and J shed 2 bases, with 11 bases lying between them. CDR3 length: 14 amino acids. Looked up from germline, CDR1 is MNHEY and CDR2 is SVGAGI. The CDR3 protein is CASSFGGGQETQYF. The CDR3 DNA sequence: TGTGCCAGCAGTTTCGGAGGGGGGCAAGAGACCCAGTACTTC.

Concerning this clonotype itself: One end of the junction varies from germline; a read error may be responsible. The chain uses TRBV28 and TRBJ1-1; D unclear. Germline assignment: CDR1 MDHEN and CDR2 SYDVKM. The CDR3 runs 17 residues. CDR3 nucleotides: TGTGCCAGCAGTCCCCCGGGCGCCTTGATAATGAACACTGAAGCTTTCTTC. Its protein product is CASSPPGALIMNTEAFF.

This clonotype appeared many times. The chain recombines TRBV4-3 with TRBJ2-7; unclear D gene. Deletions cut 0 bases from V and 0 bases from J, with 12 bases between. The CDR3 is 16 residues long. Germline loops: CDR1 LGHNA, CDR2 YSLEER. The CDR3 region has the DNA TGCGCCAGCAGCCAAGACCCCCGCTCCCGCTCCTACGAGCAGTACTTC. The encoded protein is CASSQDPRSRSYEQYF.

This clonotype was counted ten times or more. V gene TRBV29-1 combines with J gene TRBJ2-7; D is tentatively TRBD1 or TRBD2 (6 bases each). V was cut by 4 bases and J by 4 bases, with 11 bases left in between. The CDR3 spans 12 residues. In germline, CDR1 is SQVTM, CDR2 ANQGSEA. In DNA, the CDR3 is TGCAGCGTTGTCGGGGGCGGGTACGAGCAGTACTTC. Protein sequence: CSVVGGGYEQYF.

This clonotype occurred many times. This chain connects TRBV11-2 to TRBJ1-6; D possibly corresponds to TRBD1 (6 bases). Germline CDR1 SGHAT, CDR2 FQNNGV. Deletions cut 4 bases from V and 7 bases from J, with 14 bases between. There are 15 residues in the CDR3. CDR3 nucleotide sequence: TGTGCCAGCAGCTACAGGGAACAGGGCAATTCACCCCTCCACTTT. Translating gives CASSYREQGNSPLHF.

The chain carries TRBV20-1 and TRBJ1-2, with a weak D call TRBD1 (5 bases). The CDR3 sequence is 13 residues long. Per the germline V gene, CDR1 is DFQATT and CDR2 is SNEGSKA (reference sequence). Trimming left V 5 bases short and J 4 bases short, with 14 bases between. Here the CDR3 DNA reads TGCAGTGCTTTAGACAGACTGATCTATGGCTACACCTTC. Translation gives CSALDRLIYGYTF.

This clonotype was picked up many times. The chain couples TRBV29-1 to TRBJ2-7; D perhaps matches TRBD2 (5 bases). This CDR3 has 16 residues. Germline CDR1 is SQVTM and CDR2 is ANQGSEA. V lost 1 base, J lost 4 bases, and 20 bases lay in between. The chain's CDR3 is CSVEGLYGNTLYEQYF. The CDR3 DNA is TGCAGCGTTGAAGGGTTGTACGGGAATACCCTTTACGAGCAGTACTTC.

J is TRBJ1-1 and V is TRBV27, with D perhaps TRBD1 (5 bases). The CDR3 runs to 15 residues. The ends were cut back, 4 bases at V and 4 bases at J, with 16 bases in the middle. Per germline, CDR1 MNHEY and CDR2 SMNVEV (reference sequence). DNA for the CDR3: TGTGCCAGCAGTTGGGGGGGGGACTCCTTCACTGAAGCTTTCTTT. Translation gives CASSWGGDSFTEAFF.

The rearrangement joins TRBV6-5 to TRBJ2-7; the D is unclear. There are 17 residues in the CDR3. V shed 0 bases and J shed 3 bases, with 18 bases lying between them. Germline CDR1 is MNHEY and CDR2 is SVGAGI. The CDR3 bases are TGTGCCAGCAGTTACTCGATAAGCCCGGGTTCCGTCTACGAGCAGTACTTC. It translates to CASSYSISPGSVYEQYF.

This clonotype was recorded many times. The chain carries TRBV11-2 and TRBJ2-7, with 9 positions matching TRBD1. The J segment lost 6 bases and the V segment lost 3 bases, leaving 9 bases of the junction unmatched. CDR3 length: 15 amino acids. CDR1 SGHAT and CDR2 FQNNGV come from the germline V gene. This CDR3 is CASSLGPDRGSEQYF. The CDR3 DNA sequence: TGTGCCAGCAGCTTGGGGCCGGACAGGGGATCCGAGCAGTACTTC.